This entry describes one T cell receptor (beta chain). Its antigen remains unknown. The entry originates in a study of Ad26.COV2.S vaccination and SARS-CoV-2 variants. Study as a whole: Intramuscular Ad26.COV2.S doses were given once or twice, 56 days apart.

The treatment: 15 to 20 received Ad26.COV2.S at low or high dose, single or two shots; a few received placebo; per-sample allocation not given. Each sample was drawn 63 days after the first injection (of vaccine or placebo). It was Wuhan-strain SARS-CoV-2 spike that the Ad26 vaccine vector expressed. Findings and caveats of the study: From the TCR breadth and depth analyses, total T cell responses may have been underestimated.

In germline, CDR1 is SGHAT, CDR2 FQNNGV. This CDR3 has 13 amino acids. Trimming cost V 6 bases and J 10 bases, with 18 bases left between them. Profiled with immunoSEQ multiplex PCR; TCRdb holds only in-frame clones, not every one. The top ten hold roughly a tenth of the sample, which has 200,000 to 250,000 clones, approximately 87% seen once. The sequencing here drew on peripheral blood, taken in a trial of Ad26.COV2.S vaccine versus placebo. The TCR sequence derives from a person aged 18-65 years who received the Ad26.COV2.S COVID-19 vaccine or a placebo. The chain recombines TRBV11-2 with TRBJ2-5; D is undetermined. DNA of the CDR3: TGTGCCAGCAGTCCGTTAGACGCCCGAGTCCAGTACTTC. This translates into CASSPLDARVQYF.